One sample yielded the 11 T cell receptor beta chains listed below, sequenced in a study of T cell repertoires in cytomegalovirus infection. These TCRs' antigens remain unknown. TCRdb independently ran MiXCR on the reads; one entry per CDR3 protein. The sample shows fewer than 850,000 distinct CDR3 sequences, roughly 29% of them seen only once. This specimen was cultured CD8+ T cells from PBMCs, taken from culture after CMV antigen stimulation. All receptors come from a human donor in good health (CMV status not recorded). Some clones in this sample may be carry-over from other donors' samples.

This clonotype turned up a few times. This chain uses TRBV20-1 with TRBJ2-7, with TRBD2 identical over 7 bases. The V gene end was trimmed by 3 bases and the J gene end by 2 bases; junction bases not matched to a gene: 10. The CDR3 has 15 residues. CDR1 DFQATT and CDR2 SNEGSKA come from the germline V gene (reference sequence). In DNA form, the CDR3 reads TGCAGTGCTAGTACTAGCGCTGGTGGTCCCTACGAGCAGTACGTC. Translating gives CSASTSAGGPYEQYV.

This clonotype showed up just a few times. The genes are TRBV7-9 and TRBJ2-1, with 9 bases identical to TRBD2. V dropped 4 bases and J dropped 4; count of bases not matched to a gene: 5. The CDR3 totals 15 residues. Germline CDR1 SEHNR, CDR2 FQNEAQ (reference sequence). The DNA for the CDR3 is TGTGCCAGCAGCTGGCGGGGGGGCCAATACAATGAGCAGTTCTTC. It translates to CASSWRGGQYNEQFF.

The V and J genes are TRBV19 and TRBJ2-3; 8 bases are shared with TRBD1. CDR3 length: 15 residues. Germline CDR1 is LNHDA and CDR2 is SQIVND (reference sequence). With V trimmed by 4 bases and J by 3 bases, 6 bases remained unmatched. As DNA, the CDR3 is TGTGCCAGTAGTAACACAGGGGGTGAGACAGATACGCAGTATTTT. Protein sequence: CASSNTGGETDTQYF.

The chain is built from TRBV10-3 and TRBJ1-1; TRBD1 aligns across 7 bases. Trimming removed 0 bases from V and 1 base from J; junction bases left unmatched: 5. The CDR3 totals 16 residues. From germline, CDR1 is ENHRY and CDR2 SYGVKD. CDR3 sequence reads: CAISESGGQSNTEAFF. For the CDR3, the DNA is TGTGCCATCAGTGAGTCGGGGGGACAGTCGAACACTGAAGCTTTCTTT.

This clonotype was picked up a small number of times. The chain carries TRBV12-3 or TRBV12-4 and TRBJ2-7, with TRBD2 matching 9 bases. Trimming cost V 8 bases and J 2 bases; bases outside gene matches: 19. The CDR3 has 18 residues. The CDR3 spells CASGRQGWASGAPYEQYF. The CDR3 DNA is TGTGCCAGCGGACGTCAGGGGTGGGCTAGCGGGGCCCCCTACGAGCAGTACTTC.

The gene calls are TRBV6-6 and TRBJ2-7; D uncertain. CDR3 length: 15 amino acids. The V and J ends lost 5 bases and 3 bases respectively, with 17 bases between them. The germline V gene encodes CDR1 MNHNY and CDR2 SVGAGI (reference sequence). The CDR3 DNA follows: TGTGCCAGCAGTGAATCGATTGAGAACTTCTACGAGCAGTACTTC. This sequence encodes CASSESIENFYEQYF.

The chain uses TRBV7-2 and TRBJ2-7; 8 positions match TRBD2. Losses at the gene ends were 5 bases for V and 0 bases for J; bases not matched to a gene: 6. The CDR3 consists of 15 residues. CDR1 SGHTA and CDR2 FQGNSA come from the germline V gene. The CDR3 region has the DNA TGTGCCAGCAGCCTACCAACTAGCGGCTCCTACGAGCAGTACTTC. Translation: CASSLPTSGSYEQYF.

The CDR3 DNA is TGTGCCAGCAGCGTAGATGATTGGCCCCTCGATGGCTACACCTTC. Encoded protein: CASSVDDWPLDGYTF. This rearrangement joins TRBV9 to TRBJ1-2; D not certain. Germline lookup yields CDR1 SGDLS and CDR2 YYNGEE. CDR3 size: 15 residues. Trimming removed 0 bases from V and 6 bases from J, with 15 bases in between. Full variable domain (missing parts from reference TRBV9 and TRBJ1-2): DSGVTQTPKHLITATGQRVTLRCSPRSGDLSVYWYQQSLDQGLQFLIQYYNGEERAKGNILERFSAQQFPDLHSELNLSSLELGDSALYFCASSVDDWPLDGYTFGSGTRLTVV.

V gene TRBV4-2 combines with J gene TRBJ2-3; 8 bases are shared with TRBD2. This CDR3 is 18 amino acids long. Trimming took 1 base from V and 3 from J; bases not matched to a gene: 12. CDR1 is LGHNA and CDR2 is YNFKEQ in the germline V gene. The CDR3 reads CASSQGPKGLGPTDTQYF. In DNA form, the CDR3 reads TGTGCCAGCAGCCAAGGCCCCAAGGGACTAGGGCCGACAGATACGCAGTATTTT.

The V call is TRBV7-9, the J call TRBJ2-3; D call uncertain. CDR3 length: 12 residues. Germline values: CDR1 SEHNR, CDR2 FQNEAQ (reference sequence). Trimming pared 2 bases from V and 4 bases from J, leaving 4 bases between. The DNA of the CDR3 is TGTGCCAGCAGCTTAAATCCAGATACGCAGTATTTT. Protein: CASSLNPDTQYF.

The CDR3, as DNA: TGTGCCAGCAGTGTAGAGGAGAGGTCTGAAGCTTTCTTT. Translation gives CASSVEERSEAFF. The chain combines TRBV2 with TRBJ1-1; D call uncertain. Germline V gives CDR1 SNHLY, CDR2 FYNNEI. The CDR3 covers 13 residues. V shed 4 bases and J shed 6 bases, with 12 bases lying between them.